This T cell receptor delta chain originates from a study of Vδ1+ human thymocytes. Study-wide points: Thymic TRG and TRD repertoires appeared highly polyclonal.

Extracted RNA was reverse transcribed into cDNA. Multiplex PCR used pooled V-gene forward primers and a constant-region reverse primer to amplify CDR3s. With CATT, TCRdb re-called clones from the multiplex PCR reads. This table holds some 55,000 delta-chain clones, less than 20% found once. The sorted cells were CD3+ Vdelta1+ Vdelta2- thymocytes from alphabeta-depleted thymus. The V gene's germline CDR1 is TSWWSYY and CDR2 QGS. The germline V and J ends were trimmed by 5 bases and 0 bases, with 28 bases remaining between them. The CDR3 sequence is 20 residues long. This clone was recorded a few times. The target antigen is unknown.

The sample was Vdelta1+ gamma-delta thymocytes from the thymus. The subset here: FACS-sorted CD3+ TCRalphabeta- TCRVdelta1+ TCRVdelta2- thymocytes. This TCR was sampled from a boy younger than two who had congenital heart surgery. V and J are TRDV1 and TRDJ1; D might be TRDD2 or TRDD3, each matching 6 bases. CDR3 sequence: CALGFYGLPLGTPYTDKLIF. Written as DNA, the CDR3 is TGTGCTCTTGGGTTCTACGGCCTTCCCCTGGGGACGCCGTACACCGATAAACTCATCTTT.